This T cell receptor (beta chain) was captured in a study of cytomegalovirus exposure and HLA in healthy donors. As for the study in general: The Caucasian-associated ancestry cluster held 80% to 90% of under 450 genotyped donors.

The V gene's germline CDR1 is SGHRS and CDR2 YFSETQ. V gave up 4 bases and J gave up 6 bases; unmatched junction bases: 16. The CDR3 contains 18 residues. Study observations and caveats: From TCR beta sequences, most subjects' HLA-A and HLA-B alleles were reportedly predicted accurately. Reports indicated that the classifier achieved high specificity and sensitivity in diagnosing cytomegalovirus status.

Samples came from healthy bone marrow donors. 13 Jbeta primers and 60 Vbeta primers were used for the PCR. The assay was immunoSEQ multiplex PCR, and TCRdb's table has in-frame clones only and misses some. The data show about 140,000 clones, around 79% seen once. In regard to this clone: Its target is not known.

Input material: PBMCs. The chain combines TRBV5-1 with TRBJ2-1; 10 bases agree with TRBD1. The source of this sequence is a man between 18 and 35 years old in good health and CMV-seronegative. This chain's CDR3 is CASSPYRQGARYVNEQFF. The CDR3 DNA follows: TGCGCCAGCAGCCCATACAGACAGGGGGCGCGTTATGTCAATGAGCAGTTCTTC.